The sample holds a few counts of the clone carrying this TCR beta chain. No antigen is known for it. Germline CDR1 and CDR2: SGHDN and FVKESK. The V end was cut by 1 base, the J end by 1 base, with 19 bases between. This CDR3 has 18 amino acids. The sample belongs to a study of T-cell reconstitution after alpha-beta-depleted transplantation in children. Study outcomes and limitations: The main origin of T-cell counts and diversity one year after transplant was newly produced T cells.

For TCRbeta, the library was prepared with unique molecular identifiers. TCRdb re-called the PCR reads with MiXCR, one entry per CDR3 protein. The sample carries more than 90,000 distinct CDR3 sequences, about a tenth recorded once. The input for sequencing was PBMCs, taken before TCRalphabeta/CD19-depleted stem cell transplant. The TCR originated in a boy aged 2 to 10 with acute lymphoblastic leukemia, due to receive a stem cell transplant. The chain recombines TRBV14 with TRBJ2-5; D may be TRBD2 (6 bases). The CDR3 DNA reads TGTGCCAGCAGCCAAGGGTACAACGGGAGAGGGGTCCAAGAGACCCAGTACTTC. This gives the protein CASSQGYNGRGVQETQYF.